This T cell receptor beta chain emerged from a study of tumor-infiltrating lymphocytes in primary liver carcinoma. Whole-study findings and limits: When set against blood, tumors had a significantly higher top-250-clone fraction (p = 0.039). Between tumor regions, pairs overlapped more than tumor-adjacent and tumor-blood pairs did.

The source material, 20-30 mg of unsorted bulk tissue, was used to co-extract RNA and DNA. Those sampled were patients whose primary liver carcinoma was treated by surgical resection. More than 80% viable tumor cells made up every tumor sample. The investigators made TCR beta cDNA from approximately 0.5 ug total RNA, using a constant-region primer. TCR beta libraries came from three nested multiplex PCR rounds using slightly modified ARM-PCR. Both of the initial two PCR rounds ran for around 10 cycles and employed TRBV1-TRBV30 forward primers alongside a C-beta reverse primer. TCRdb analysed the multiplex PCR reads with MiXCR anew, one entry per CDR3 protein. The sample has 100,000 to 150,000 distinct CDR3 sequences, roughly 69% seen once; the top ten hold approximately 9.7%. For this clonotype: What it binds is not known. One junction end does not reproduce the germline sequence, and a read error may be involved.

The CDR3 runs 13 residues. Germline CDR1 reads ENHRY; CDR2 reads SYGVKD. The TCR comes from an older woman with primary liver carcinoma and hepatitis B virus infection. The sample consisted of liver tumor tissue from sampling region 1. Subset here: tumor region T1, superior pole. This chain connects TRBV10-3 to TRBJ2-1; no firm D call. DNA for the CDR3: TGTGCCATCACGGAGAGCTCCTACAATGAGCTGTTCTTC. Residues: CAITESSYNELFF.